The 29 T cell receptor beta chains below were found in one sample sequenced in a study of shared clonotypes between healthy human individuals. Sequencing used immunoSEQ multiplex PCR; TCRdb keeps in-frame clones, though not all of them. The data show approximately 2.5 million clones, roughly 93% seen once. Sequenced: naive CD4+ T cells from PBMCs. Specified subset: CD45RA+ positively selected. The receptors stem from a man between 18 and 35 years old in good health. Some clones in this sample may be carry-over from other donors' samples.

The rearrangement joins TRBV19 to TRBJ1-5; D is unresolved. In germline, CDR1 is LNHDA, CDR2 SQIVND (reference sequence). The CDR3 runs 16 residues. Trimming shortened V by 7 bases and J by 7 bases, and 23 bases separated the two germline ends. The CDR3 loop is CASTDLPTLSYQPQHF. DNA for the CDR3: TGTGCCAGTACCGATTTACCCACCCTATCATACCAGCCCCAGCATTTT.

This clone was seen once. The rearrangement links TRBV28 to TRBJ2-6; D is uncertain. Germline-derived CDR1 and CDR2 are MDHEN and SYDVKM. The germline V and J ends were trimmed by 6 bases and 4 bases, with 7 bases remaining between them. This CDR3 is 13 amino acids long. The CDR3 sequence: CASSVSGANVLTF. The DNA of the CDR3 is TGTGCCAGCAGCGTTTCAGGGGCCAACGTCCTGACTTTC.

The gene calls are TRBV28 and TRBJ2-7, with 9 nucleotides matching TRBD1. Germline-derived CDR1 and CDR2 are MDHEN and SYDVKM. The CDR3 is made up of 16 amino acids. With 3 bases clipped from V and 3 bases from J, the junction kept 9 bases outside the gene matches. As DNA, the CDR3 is TGTGCCAGCAGTTTGTTCCGGACAGGGGACATCTACGAGCAGTACTTC. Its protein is CASSLFRTGDIYEQYF.

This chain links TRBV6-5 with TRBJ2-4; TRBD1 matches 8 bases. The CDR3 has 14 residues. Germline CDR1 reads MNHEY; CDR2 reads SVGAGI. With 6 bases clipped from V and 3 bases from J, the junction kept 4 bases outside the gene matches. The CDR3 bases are TGTGCCAGCAGCCAGACAGGGGACAAAAACATTCAGTACTTC. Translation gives CASSQTGDKNIQYF.

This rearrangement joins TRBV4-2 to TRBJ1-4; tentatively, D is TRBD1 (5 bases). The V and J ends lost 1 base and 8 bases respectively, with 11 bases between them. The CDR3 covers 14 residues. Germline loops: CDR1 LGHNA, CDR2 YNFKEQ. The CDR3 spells CASSQGAGREKLFF. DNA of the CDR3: TGTGCCAGCAGCCAAGGGGCAGGGCGGGAAAAACTGTTTTTT.

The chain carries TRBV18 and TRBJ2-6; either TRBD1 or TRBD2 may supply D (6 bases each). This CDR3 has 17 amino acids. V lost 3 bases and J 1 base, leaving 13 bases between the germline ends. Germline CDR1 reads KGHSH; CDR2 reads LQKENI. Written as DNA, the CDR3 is TGTGCCAGCTCACCCCCCGGGGGCAGGTCTGGGGCCAACGTCCTGACTTTC. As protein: CASSPPGGRSGANVLTF.

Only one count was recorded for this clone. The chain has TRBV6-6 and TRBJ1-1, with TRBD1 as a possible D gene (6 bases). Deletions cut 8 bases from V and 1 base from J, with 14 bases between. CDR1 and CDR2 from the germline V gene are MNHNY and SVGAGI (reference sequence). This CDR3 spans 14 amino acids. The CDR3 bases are TGTGCCAGCGACCTGCAGGGGAGGAACACTGAAGCTTTCTTT. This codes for CASDLQGRNTEAFF.

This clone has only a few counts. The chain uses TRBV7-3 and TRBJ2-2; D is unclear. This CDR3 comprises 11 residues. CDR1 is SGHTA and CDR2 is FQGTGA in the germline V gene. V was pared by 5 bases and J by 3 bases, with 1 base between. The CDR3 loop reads CASSDTGELFF. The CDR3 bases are TGTGCCAGCAGCGACACCGGGGAGCTGTTTTTT.

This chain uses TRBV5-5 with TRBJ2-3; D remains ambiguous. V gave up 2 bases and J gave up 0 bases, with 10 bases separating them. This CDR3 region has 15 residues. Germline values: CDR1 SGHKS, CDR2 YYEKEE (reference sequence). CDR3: CASSFLTESTDTQYF. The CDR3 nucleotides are TGTGCCAGCAGCTTCCTCACGGAAAGCACAGATACGCAGTATTTT.

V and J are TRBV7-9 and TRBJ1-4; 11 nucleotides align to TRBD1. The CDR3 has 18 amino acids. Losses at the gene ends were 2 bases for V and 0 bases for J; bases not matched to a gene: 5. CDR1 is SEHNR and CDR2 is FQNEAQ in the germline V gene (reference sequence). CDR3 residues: CASSLSAGQGATNEKLFF. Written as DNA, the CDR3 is TGTGCCAGCAGCTTATCCGCGGGACAGGGGGCAACTAATGAAAAACTGTTTTTT.

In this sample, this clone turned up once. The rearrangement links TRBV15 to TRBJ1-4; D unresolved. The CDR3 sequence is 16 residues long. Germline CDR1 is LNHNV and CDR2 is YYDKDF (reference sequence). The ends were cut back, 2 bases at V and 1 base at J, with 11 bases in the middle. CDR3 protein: CATSRPGEETNEKLFF. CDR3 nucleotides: TGTGCCACCAGCAGACCTGGGGAAGAAACTAATGAAAAACTGTTTTTT.

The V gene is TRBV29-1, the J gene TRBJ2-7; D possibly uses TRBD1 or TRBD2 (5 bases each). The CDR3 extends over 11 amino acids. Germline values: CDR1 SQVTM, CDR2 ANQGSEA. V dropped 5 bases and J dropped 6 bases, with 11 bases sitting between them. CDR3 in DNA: TGCAGCGTTCGAGGGGCTCGCGAGCAGTACTTC. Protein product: CSVRGAREQYF.

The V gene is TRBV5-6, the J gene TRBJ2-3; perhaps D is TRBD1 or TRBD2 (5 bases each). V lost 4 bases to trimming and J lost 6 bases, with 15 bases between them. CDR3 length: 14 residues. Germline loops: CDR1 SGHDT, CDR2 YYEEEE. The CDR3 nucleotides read TGTGCCAGCAGCCCGGGTAGGGGAGTGGATACGCAGTATTTT. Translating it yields CASSPGRGVDTQYF. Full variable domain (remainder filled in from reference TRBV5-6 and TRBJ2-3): DAGVTQSPTHLIKTRGQQVTLRCSPKSGHDTVSWYQQALGQGPQFIFQYYEEEERQRGNFPDRFSGHQFPNYSSELNVNALLLGDSALYLCASSPGRGVDTQYFGPGTRLTVL.

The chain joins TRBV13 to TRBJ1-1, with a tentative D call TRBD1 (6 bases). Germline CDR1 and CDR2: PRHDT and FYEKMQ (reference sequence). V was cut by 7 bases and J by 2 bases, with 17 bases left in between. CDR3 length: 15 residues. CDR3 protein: CASMEVGRGNTEAFF. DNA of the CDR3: TGTGCCAGCATGGAAGTTGGCAGGGGAAACACTGAAGCTTTCTTT.

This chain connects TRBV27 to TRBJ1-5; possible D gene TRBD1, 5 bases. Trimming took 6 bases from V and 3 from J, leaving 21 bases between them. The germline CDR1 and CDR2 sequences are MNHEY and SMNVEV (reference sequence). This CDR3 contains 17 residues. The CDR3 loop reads CASSTRGELGSNQPQHF. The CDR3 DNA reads TGTGCCAGCAGCACCCGGGGGGAGTTGGGGTCCAATCAGCCCCAGCATTTT.

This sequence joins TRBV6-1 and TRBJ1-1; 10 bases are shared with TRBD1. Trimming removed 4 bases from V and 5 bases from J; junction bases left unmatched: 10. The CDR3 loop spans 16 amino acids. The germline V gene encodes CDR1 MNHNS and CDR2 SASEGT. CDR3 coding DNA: TGTGCCAGCAGTGCCGAGGACAGGGGGATGTGGACTGAAGCTTTCTTT. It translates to CASSAEDRGMWTEAFF.

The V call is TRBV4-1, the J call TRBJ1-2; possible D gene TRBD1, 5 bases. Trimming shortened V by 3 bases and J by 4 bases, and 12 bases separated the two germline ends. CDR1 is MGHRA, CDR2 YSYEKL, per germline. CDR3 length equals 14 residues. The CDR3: CASSHPRGFYGYTF. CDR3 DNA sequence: TGCGCCAGCAGCCACCCAAGGGGATTCTATGGCTACACCTTC.

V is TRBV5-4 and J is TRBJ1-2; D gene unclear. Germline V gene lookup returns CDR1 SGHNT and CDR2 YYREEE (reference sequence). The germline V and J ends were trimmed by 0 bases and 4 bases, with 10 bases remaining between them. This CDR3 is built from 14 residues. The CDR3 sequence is CASSLDLAGYGYTF. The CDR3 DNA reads TGTGCCAGCAGCTTGGATCTGGCAGGCTATGGCTACACCTTC.

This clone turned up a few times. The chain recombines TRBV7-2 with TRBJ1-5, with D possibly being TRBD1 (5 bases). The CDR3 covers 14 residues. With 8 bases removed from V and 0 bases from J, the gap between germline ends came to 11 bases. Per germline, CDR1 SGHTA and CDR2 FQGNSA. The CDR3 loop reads CASGGFNSNQPQHF. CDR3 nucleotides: TGTGCCAGCGGGGGGTTCAATAGCAATCAGCCCCAGCATTTT.

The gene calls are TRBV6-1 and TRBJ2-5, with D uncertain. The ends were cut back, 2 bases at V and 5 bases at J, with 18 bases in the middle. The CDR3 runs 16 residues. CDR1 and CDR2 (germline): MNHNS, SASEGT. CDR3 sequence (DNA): TGTGCCAGCAGTGAAACTTTCAACGGCTCTTTCGAGACCCAGTACTTC. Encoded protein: CASSETFNGSFETQYF.

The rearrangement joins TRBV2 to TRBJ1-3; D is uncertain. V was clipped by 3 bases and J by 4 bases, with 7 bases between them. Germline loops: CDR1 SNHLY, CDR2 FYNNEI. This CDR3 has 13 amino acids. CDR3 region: CASSERRGNTIYF. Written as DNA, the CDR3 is TGTGCCAGCAGTGAGCGGCGCGGAAACACCATATATTTT.

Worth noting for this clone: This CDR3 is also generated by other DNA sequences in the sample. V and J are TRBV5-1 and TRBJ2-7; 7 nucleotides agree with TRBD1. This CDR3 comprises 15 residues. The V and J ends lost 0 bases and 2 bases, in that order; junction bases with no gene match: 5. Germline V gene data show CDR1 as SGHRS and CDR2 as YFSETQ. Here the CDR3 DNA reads TGCGCCAGCAGCTTGGGTGCCGGGACAGCCTACGAGCAGTACTTC. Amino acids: CASSLGAGTAYEQYF.

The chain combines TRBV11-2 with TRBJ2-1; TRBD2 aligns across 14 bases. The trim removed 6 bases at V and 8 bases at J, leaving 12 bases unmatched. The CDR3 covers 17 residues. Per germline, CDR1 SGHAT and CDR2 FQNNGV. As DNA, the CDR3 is TGTGCCAGCAGGCGTCCGGGACTAGCGGGAGTAATCTATGAGCAGTTCTTC. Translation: CASRRPGLAGVIYEQFF.

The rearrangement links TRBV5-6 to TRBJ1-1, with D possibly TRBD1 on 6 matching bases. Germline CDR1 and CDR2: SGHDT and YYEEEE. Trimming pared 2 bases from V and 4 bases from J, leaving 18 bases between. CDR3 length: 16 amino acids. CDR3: CASSFAGAAGVTEAFF. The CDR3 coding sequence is TGTGCCAGCAGCTTTGCAGGGGCAGCCGGAGTCACTGAAGCTTTCTTT.

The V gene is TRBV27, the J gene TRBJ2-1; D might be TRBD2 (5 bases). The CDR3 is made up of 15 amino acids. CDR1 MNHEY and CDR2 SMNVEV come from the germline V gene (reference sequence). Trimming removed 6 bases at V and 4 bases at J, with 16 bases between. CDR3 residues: CASRRTGNPYNEQFF. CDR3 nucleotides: TGTGCCAGCAGGCGTACCGGGAACCCGTACAATGAGCAGTTCTTC.

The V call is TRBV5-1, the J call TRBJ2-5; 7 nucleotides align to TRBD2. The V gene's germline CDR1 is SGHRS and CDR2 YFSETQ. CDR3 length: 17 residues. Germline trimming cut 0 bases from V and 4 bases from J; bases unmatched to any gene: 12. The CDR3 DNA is TGCGCCAGCAGCTTGGGTGTGGCGGGGGTCGGAGTAGAGACCCAGTACTTC. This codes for CASSLGVAGVGVETQYF.

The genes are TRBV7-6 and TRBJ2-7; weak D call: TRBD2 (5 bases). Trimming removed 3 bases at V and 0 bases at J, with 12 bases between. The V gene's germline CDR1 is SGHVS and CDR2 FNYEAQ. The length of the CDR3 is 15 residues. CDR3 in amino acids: CASSLGPSGSYEQYF. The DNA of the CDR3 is TGTGCCAGCAGCTTGGGCCCCAGCGGCTCCTACGAGCAGTACTTC.

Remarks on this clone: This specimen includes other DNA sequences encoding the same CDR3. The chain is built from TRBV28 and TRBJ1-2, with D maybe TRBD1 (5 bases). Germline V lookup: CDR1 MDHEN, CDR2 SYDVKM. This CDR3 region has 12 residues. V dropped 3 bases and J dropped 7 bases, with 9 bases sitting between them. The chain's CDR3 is CASSLGRGGYTF. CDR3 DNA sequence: TGTGCCAGCAGTTTGGGGAGGGGTGGCTACACCTTC.

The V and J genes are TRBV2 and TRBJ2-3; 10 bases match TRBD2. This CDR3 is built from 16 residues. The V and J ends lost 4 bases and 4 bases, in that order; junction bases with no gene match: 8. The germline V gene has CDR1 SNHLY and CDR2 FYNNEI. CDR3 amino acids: CASSVGLAGVADTQYF. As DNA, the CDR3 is TGTGCCAGCAGTGTGGGCCTAGCGGGAGTTGCAGATACGCAGTATTTT. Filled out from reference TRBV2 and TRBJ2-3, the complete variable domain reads EPEVTQTPSHQVTQMGQEVILRCVPISNHLYFYWYRQILGQKVEFLVSFYNNEISEKSEIFDDQFSVERPDGSNFTLKIRSTKLEDSAMYFCASSVGLAGVADTQYFGPGTRLTVL.